The clone carrying this TCR beta chain has a single count. Its matching antigen is unknown. This specimen belongs to a study of T cells in narcolepsy. Looking at the study overall: Healthy controls were enrolled alongside patients with narcolepsy type 1 or type 2.

Looked up from germline, CDR1 is SGHTA and CDR2 is FQGTGA. J was trimmed by 4 bases and V by 6 bases; bases with no gene match: 11. This CDR3 spans 16 amino acids. Points from the study as a whole: Autoreactive clone sequences were missing from some blood memory CD4+ repertoires. Autoreactive HCRT-specific and TRIB2-specific clonotypes were marked in same-patient CSF-versus-blood CD4+ comparisons. Reportedly, autoreactive clonotypes were serially detected in patients' blood but not controls'.

TCRdb's table, derived via immunoSEQ multiplex PCR, lists solely in-frame clones and lacks some. Of about 18,000 clones listed, around 86% are singletons. V and J are TRBV7-3 and TRBJ2-1; 8 bases match TRBD2. Specimen: memory (CD45RA-) CD4+ T cells from blood. This TCR was recovered from a human donor in good health. CDR3 amino acids: CASSPNSGATYNEQFF. The CDR3 DNA sequence: TGTGCCAGCAGTCCTAATAGCGGGGCCACATACAATGAGCAGTTCTTC.